This T cell receptor (beta chain) was retrieved from a study of blood T cell repertoires in COVID-19. Study background: From the United States, Italy and Spain came samples of acute and convalescent COVID-19. From T cells, B-cell-depleted T cells, or PBMCs came the material, which was cDNA or gDNA.

Germline values: CDR1 SGHAT, CDR2 FQDESV (reference sequence). The V segment lost 5 bases and the J segment 0 bases; nucleotides outside the gene matches: 7. This CDR3 has 16 residues. In the authors' methods: Nucleated cell number was recorded as an estimate derived from reference gene primer amplification. TCRdb's copy holds only in-frame clones and misses some; the assay was immunoSEQ multiplex PCR. V and J calls and clone size follow that table, whereas D and trimming were derived from the DNA. The table shows roughly 100,000 clones, with over 75% occurring only once. V gene TRBV11-1 combines with J gene TRBJ2-3, with 8 bases lining up with TRBD2. The source material was peripheral blood. The source of this sequence is a human donor in a cohort sampled during active COVID-19. CDR3 residues: CASSLSGGASTDTQYF. DNA for the CDR3: TGTGCCAGCAGCCTCTCCGGGGGGGCTAGCACAGATACGCAGTATTTT.